Below, 3 T cell receptor beta chains from the same sample are listed, as sequenced in a study of shared clonotypes between healthy human individuals. Naive CD8 isolation took CD45RO-negative cells positively selected for CCR7 and excluded terminally differentiated effector memory CD45RA+ cells. TCRdb's table, derived via immunoSEQ multiplex PCR, lists solely in-frame clones and lacks some. The sample lists 2 million to 2.5 million clones, about 92% occurring once. The sample consisted of naive CD8+ T cells from PBMCs. Receptor source: a young man in good health. Some clones in this sample may be carry-over from other donors' samples.

This rearrangement joins TRBV12-5 to TRBJ1-1; 7 nucleotides line up with TRBD1. The ends lost 6 bases at V and 1 base at J; junction bases unmatched: 5. CDR1 is LGHNT, CDR2 FRNRAP, per germline. The CDR3 covers 14 residues. The DNA of the CDR3 is TGTGCTAGTGGGGTAGACAGGGAGAACACTGAAGCTTTCTTT. This encodes CASGVDRENTEAFF.

This chain links TRBV13 with TRBJ2-1; unclear D gene. CDR1 and CDR2 from the germline V gene are PRHDT and FYEKMQ (reference sequence). V was shortened by 5 bases and J by 0 bases, with 11 bases between the two germline ends. The CDR3 has 15 amino acids. The CDR3 protein is CASSTELISYNEQFF. The CDR3 bases are TGTGCCAGCAGCACCGAACTGATCTCCTACAATGAGCAGTTCTTC.

With regard to this clone: The sample carries other DNA sequences with the same CDR3. The chain uses TRBV27 and TRBJ2-2; TRBD1 matches 8 bases. V lost 3 bases, J lost 2 bases, and 2 bases stayed unmatched. Germline V gene data show CDR1 as MNHEY and CDR2 as SMNVEV (reference sequence). This CDR3 is built from 15 residues. The CDR3 nucleotides are TGTGCCAGCAGTTTCGGGACAGGTAACACCGGGGAGCTGTTTTTT. Translated, it gives CASSFGTGNTGELFF.